This T cell receptor beta chain was found in a study of blood T cell repertoires in COVID-19. Study background: Whether acute or convalescent, the COVID-19 samples came from the United States, Italy and Spain. PBMCs, B-cell-depleted T cells, or T cells provided the cDNA or gDNA that made up the material.

In the original analysis: By means of reference gene primer amplification, nucleated cell counts were estimated. Produced via immunoSEQ multiplex PCR; TCRdb's table is partial and in-frame only. V and J calls and clone size come straight from that table; D and trimming were deduced from the DNA. Here the sample spans 130,000 to 150,000 clones, about 90% being singletons. The sequenced sample was peripheral blood. The origin of this receptor is a woman aged 45 to 65 with acute or convalescent COVID-19.

CDR3 region: CASSKTGQANYEQYF. Here the CDR3 DNA reads TGCGCCAGCAGCAAAACGGGACAGGCAAACTACGAGCAGTACTTC. This chain joins TRBV5-1 and TRBJ2-7; TRBD1 agrees at 8 bases. The V gene end was trimmed by 4 bases and the J gene end by 3 bases; junction bases not matched to a gene: 9. CDR1 is SGHRS, CDR2 YFSETQ, per germline. This CDR3 contains 15 residues.